These T cell receptor beta chains were read from a single sample in a study of tumor and adjacent non-tumor tissue in lung cancer. One entry per CDR3 protein results from TCRdb running MiXCR on the multiplex PCR reads. The sample carries some 80,000 distinct CDR3 sequences, roughly 72% recorded once. The source material was lung tumor tissue. These receptors were collected from a woman aged 40 to 55 with non-small cell lung cancer. The CDR3 runs from the conserved cysteine through the conserved F or W. Fields, in order: V gene, clone size, CDR3 length, CDR3 protein. A clone size is listed for some rows: how often the clone was seen (once, few, many), or a class if it is expanded.

v_gene: TRBV11-2; abundance: many; len: 14; CDR3aa: CASSSMLTAYEQYF
v_gene: TRBV4-1; abundance: .; len: 15; CDR3aa: CANSQGLGSQEIQYF
v_gene: TRBV6-1; abundance: medium-sized; len: 15; CDR3aa: CASSEAPGDNQPQHF
v_gene: TRBV12-3/TRBV12-4; abundance: .; len: 15; CDR3aa: CTSSLGDPGRGKLFF
v_gene: TRBV30; abundance: many; len: 12; CDR3aa: CAWRAGVETQYF
v_gene: TRBV4-1; abundance: many; len: 15; CDR3aa: CASSPTSGGALEQFF
v_gene: TRBV29-1; abundance: .; len: 13; CDR3aa: CGVEFQGDQPQHF
v_gene: TRBV20-1; abundance: .; len: 15; CDR3aa: CSAPSSGQGVLPQHF
v_gene: TRBV29-1; abundance: .; len: 13; CDR3aa: CSVDTSGWNEHFF
v_gene: TRBV14; abundance: once; len: 16; CDR3aa: CASSQESSVSKYEQYF
v_gene: TRBV10-2; abundance: once; len: 12; CDR3aa: CASSARVNEQYF
v_gene: TRBV4-2; abundance: .; len: 14; CDR3aa: CACSQTGRGNIQYF
v_gene: TRBV11-2; abundance: .; len: 13; CDR3aa: CVTSTGLNNEQFF
v_gene: TRBV11-2; abundance: .; len: 14; CDR3aa: CASSKTVGTNVLTF
v_gene: TRBV29-1; abundance: .; len: 14; CDR3aa: CSVTSGFSYNEQSF
v_gene: TRBV11-2; abundance: .; len: 14; CDR3aa: CVRSPRTEYNEQFF
v_gene: TRBV11-3; abundance: .; len: 18; CDR3aa: CASSLESTSGGYTGELFF
v_gene: TRBV11-2; abundance: few; len: 14; CDR3aa: CASSLSSCLETQYF
v_gene: TRBV23-1; abundance: few; len: 15; CDR3aa: CAIRLGGRVGTEAFF
v_gene: TRBV4-1; abundance: once; len: 15; CDR3aa: CASRMGRVTYNEQFF
v_gene: TRBV10-3; abundance: .; len: 16; CDR3aa: CAISARTSGGTYEQYF
v_gene: TRBV4-2; abundance: .; len: 18; CDR3aa: CASSQHPPAGLGNSPPHF
v_gene: TRBV11-3; abundance: .; len: 15; CDR3aa: CVNSLTVNTGELFFF
v_gene: TRBV28; abundance: .; len: 17; CDR3aa: CASSRTRQGSGANVLTF
v_gene: TRBV5-6; abundance: few; len: 15; CDR3aa: CASSSRLAGDYDQYF
v_gene: TRBV29-1; abundance: .; len: 13; CDR3aa: CSVREGFGNEQFF
v_gene: TRBV29-1; abundance: .; len: 16; CDR3aa: CNVTGSLGVSGGELFF
v_gene: TRBV20-1; abundance: .; len: 14; CDR3aa: CSAKDGGETYQQYF